What follows are 19 T cell receptor beta chains derived from one specimen sequenced in a study of blood T cells in healthy people across ages (dated by TCRdb to between 2015 and 2017). Receptor libraries were prepared by 5' RACE. These reads were obtained on an Illumina HiSeq 2500. A second PCR of about 7 to 12 cycles was performed with a sample-barcoded 5' primer and a J-beta primer mix. TCRdb trimmed public reads at Q25 via fastp, called clones via MiXCR and kept in-frame beta chains. Entries are consolidated by CDR3 protein sequence, retaining the most common genes and DNA. Here the sample has about 1.8 million distinct CDR3 sequences; about 50% occur a single time. The ten top clones hold approximately 2.1% of the sample. Specimen: blood. The receptors stem from a woman between 40 and 55 years old in good health.

The CDR3 protein is CASSASGLKNIQYF. Written as DNA, the CDR3 is TGTGCCAGCAGCGCATCGGGACTCAAAAACATTCAGTACTTC. The gene calls are TRBV9 and TRBJ2-4, with D possibly being TRBD2 (6 bases). The CDR3 length is 14 residues. The ends were cut back, 3 bases at V and 3 bases at J, with 10 bases in the middle. Germline CDR1 and CDR2: SGDLS and YYNGEE.

This clonotype was counted a few times. V and J are TRBV20-1 and TRBJ1-2; 9 bases are a match to TRBD1. V was clipped by 5 bases and J by 4 bases; unmatched bases: 11. This CDR3 contains 15 residues. Germline loops: CDR1 DFQATT, CDR2 SNEGSKA (reference sequence). CDR3 region: CSAPKNRGLSYGYTF. The CDR3 bases are TGCAGTGCTCCAAAAAACAGGGGGCTCAGCTATGGCTACACCTTC.

The CDR3: CASSGQANTEAFF. The CDR3 bases are TGTGCCAGCAGTGGACAGGCTAACACTGAAGCTTTCTTT. J is TRBJ1-1 and V is TRBV12-3 or TRBV12-4; 7 nucleotides align to TRBD1. This CDR3 region has 13 residues. V was clipped by 5 bases and J by 2 bases; unmatched bases: 2.

The CDR3: CASNTWRASEQYF. The CDR3 region has the DNA TGTGCCAGCAACACGTGGAGGGCCTCCGAGCAGTACTTC. The rearrangement links TRBV7-9 to TRBJ2-7; D perhaps matches TRBD2 (6 bases). CDR3 length: 13 residues. In germline, CDR1 is SEHNR, CDR2 FQNEAQ (reference sequence). The germline V and J ends were trimmed by 7 bases and 6 bases, with 16 bases remaining between them.

A few counts support this clonotype. The V gene is TRBV20-1, the J gene TRBJ2-1, with 14 bases lining up with TRBD2. V lost 5 bases to trimming and J lost 6 bases; unmatched junction nucleotides: 12. There are 17 residues in the CDR3. The germline CDR1 and CDR2 sequences are DFQATT and SNEGSKA (reference sequence). CDR3 sequence (DNA): TGCAGTGCTGTTTCCAGACTAGCGGGGGGGGGGCCCAATGAGCAGTTCTTC. Translation gives CSAVSRLAGGGPNEQFF.

V usage is TRBV7-2 and J usage is TRBJ2-1, with D tentatively TRBD2 (7 bases). V was clipped by 3 bases and J by 5 bases, with 14 bases between them. The CDR3 length is 15 residues. Looked up from germline, CDR1 is SGHTA and CDR2 is FQGNSA. The CDR3 DNA follows: TGTGCCAGCAGCTTTATCGGGGGGCATAACAATGAGCAGTTCTTC. Its protein is CASSFIGGHNNEQFF.

This clonotype was seen only once. This chain connects TRBV9 to TRBJ1-5; no clear D gene. V lost 6 bases to trimming and J lost 0 bases, with 13 bases between them. The CDR3 has 15 residues. The V gene's germline CDR1 is SGDLS and CDR2 YYNGEE. CDR3 nucleotides: TGTGCCAGCATCATTACTACATGTAGCAATCAGCCCCAGCATTTT. Its protein is CASIITTCSNQPQHF.

The rearrangement joins TRBV20-1 to TRBJ2-7; D is uncertain. CDR3 length equals 11 residues. The V end lost 3 bases, the J end lost 5 bases, and 8 bases lay between the germline ends. Germline V CDR1 and CDR2: DFQATT, SNEGSKA (reference sequence). This chain's CDR3 is CSARNMNEQYF. DNA for the CDR3: TGCAGTGCTAGGAATATGAACGAGCAGTACTTC.

The chain combines TRBV27 with TRBJ1-2, with TRBD1 matching 10 bases. J gave up 4 bases and V 0 bases, and 5 bases lay outside the gene matches. Germline V gene lookup returns CDR1 MNHEY and CDR2 SMNVEV (reference sequence). The CDR3 totals 16 residues. The chain's CDR3 is CASSLSSDRGVYGYTF. CDR3 DNA sequence: TGTGCCAGCAGTTTATCCTCGGACAGGGGGGTCTATGGCTACACCTTC.

This clonotype was seen a few times. The chain recombines TRBV5-6 with TRBJ2-2, with D possibly being TRBD2 (6 bases). The CDR3 has 17 amino acids. Germline V gene lookup returns CDR1 SGHDT and CDR2 YYEEEE. V was shortened by 0 bases and J by 1 base, with 13 bases between the two germline ends. CDR3 sequence: CASSLAYGGLNTGELFF. In DNA form, the CDR3 reads TGTGCCAGCAGCTTGGCCTATGGGGGGTTGAACACCGGGGAGCTGTTTTTT.

V is TRBV20-1 and J is TRBJ2-5; tentatively, D is TRBD1 or TRBD2 (5 bases each). This CDR3 is 13 amino acids long. V dropped 6 bases and J dropped 5 bases, with 16 bases sitting between them. Germline values: CDR1 DFQATT, CDR2 SNEGSKA (reference sequence). The CDR3 is CSAGRHKFETQYF. In DNA, the CDR3 is TGCAGTGCGGGACGGCACAAATTTGAGACCCAGTACTTC.

The chain employs TRBV5-4 and TRBJ2-5, with D unresolved. Germline CDR1 is SGHNT and CDR2 is YYREEE (reference sequence). The CDR3 spans 14 residues. V was clipped by 1 base and J by 1 base, with 8 bases between them. For the CDR3, the DNA is TGTGCCAGCAGCTTGAAACTGACCCAAGAGACCCAGTACTTC. Translating gives CASSLKLTQETQYF.

The V gene is TRBV12-3 or TRBV12-4, the J gene TRBJ2-7; 8 bases align to TRBD1. The J segment lost 2 bases and the V segment lost 3 bases, leaving 12 bases of the junction unmatched. The CDR3 is made up of 17 amino acids. The DNA of the CDR3 is TGTGCCAGCAGTTTTCAGAGACAGGGGATTAGGACCTACGAGCAGTACTTC. Protein sequence: CASSFQRQGIRTYEQYF.

V gene TRBV7-3 combines with J gene TRBJ2-1; D may be TRBD1 or TRBD2 (5 bases each). Germline CDR1 reads SGHTA; CDR2 reads FQGTGA. V was clipped by 1 base and J by 8 bases, with 12 bases between them. The CDR3 loop spans 14 amino acids. The CDR3 DNA sequence: TGTGCCAGCAGCTTAAGGTACTGGGACGATGAGCAGTTCTTC. Amino acid sequence: CASSLRYWDDEQFF.

The chain carries TRBV28 and TRBJ1-2; D is ambiguous. With 7 bases removed from V and 0 bases from J, the gap between germline ends came to 18 bases. This CDR3 has 16 residues. CDR1 and CDR2 from the germline V gene are MDHEN and SYDVKM. The CDR3 nucleotides are TGTGCCAGCAAAACCCCAGGTGTGCACACTAACTATGGCTACACCTTC. Amino acids: CASKTPGVHTNYGYTF.

This clonotype was detected a few times. V gene TRBV3-1 combines with J gene TRBJ2-5; TRBD2 might be the D (6 bases). This CDR3 spans 15 amino acids. Trimming removed 4 bases at V and 1 base at J, with 13 bases between. In germline, CDR1 is LGHDT, CDR2 YNNKEL (reference sequence). As DNA, the CDR3 is TGTGCCAGCAGCCGAACTCTAGCGTTCCAAGAGACCCAGTACTTC. Protein product: CASSRTLAFQETQYF.

This clonotype came up a few times. The V gene is TRBV12-3 or TRBV12-4, the J gene TRBJ2-5; possible D gene TRBD1, 5 bases. With 1 base removed from V and 7 bases from J, the gap between germline ends came to 10 bases. CDR3 length: 13 amino acids. CDR3 in amino acids: CASSLVEGVTQYF. CDR3 sequence (DNA): TGTGCCAGCAGTTTAGTCGAAGGGGTGACCCAGTACTTC.

The V and J genes are TRBV24-1 and TRBJ2-1; no firm D call. V lost 1 base, J lost 9 bases, and 9 bases lay in between. The CDR3 is 13 residues long. Looked up from germline, CDR1 is KGHDR and CDR2 is SFDVKD. In nucleotides, the CDR3 is TGTGCCACCAGTGATTTTCTCGCGAGTGAGCAGTTCTTC. Its protein is CATSDFLASEQFF.

V usage is TRBV27 and J usage is TRBJ2-1; 9 bases agree with TRBD2. The CDR3 has 17 amino acids. Germline CDR1 is MNHEY and CDR2 is SMNVEV (reference sequence). V shed 4 bases and J 6 bases; nucleotides not matched to a gene: 13. The CDR3 nucleotides read TGTGCCAGCAGTTCGCCCCCTTTTGCGGGGGGGCCCAATGAGCAGTTCTTC. Residues: CASSSPPFAGGPNEQFF.